The 14 T cell receptor beta chains presented below share a single source sample, sequenced in a study of T cell repertoires in cytomegalovirus infection. Which antigens these TCRs recognize remains unknown. Using its own MiXCR run on the reads, TCRdb lists one record per CDR3 protein. The sample has about 920,000 distinct CDR3 sequences, roughly 30% seen once. The sample consisted of cultured CD8+ T cells from PBMCs, taken from culture after CMV antigen stimulation. The receptors were gathered from a human donor in good health (CMV status not recorded). Some clones in this sample may be carry-over from other donors' samples.

The DNA for the CDR3 is TGCGCCAGCAGCCAAGATTCTCTCGGAGGGAACGGAGCTTTCTTT. It codes for CASSQDSLGGNGAFF. This chain uses TRBV4-1 with TRBJ1-1; D call uncertain. The CDR3 extends over 15 amino acids. The V end lost 0 bases, the J end lost 10 bases, and 18 bases lay between the germline ends. Looked up from germline, CDR1 is MGHRA and CDR2 is YSYEKL.

This rearrangement joins TRBV29-1 to TRBJ2-3, with D perhaps TRBD1 or TRBD2 (5 bases each). The ends were cut back, 7 bases at V and 3 bases at J, with 11 bases in the middle. Germline V gene lookup returns CDR1 SQVTM and CDR2 ANQGSEA. The CDR3 covers 12 residues. The chain's CDR3 is CSDGDVTDTQYF. The CDR3 DNA reads TGCAGCGATGGGGACGTAACAGATACGCAGTATTTT.

The table lists this clonotype with many counts. V gene TRBV6-5 combines with J gene TRBJ1-2, with D perhaps TRBD1 (5 bases). Germline-derived CDR1 and CDR2 are MNHEY and SVGAGI. CDR3 length: 13 amino acids. V was trimmed by 2 bases and J by 8 bases, leaving 12 bases between them. The chain's CDR3 is CASSYDRRNGYTF. DNA for the CDR3: TGTGCCAGCAGTTACGACAGACGGAACGGCTACACCTTC.

This clonotype was seen a few times. This chain joins TRBV7-2 and TRBJ2-3; 10 positions agree with TRBD1. The germline V gene has CDR1 SGHTA and CDR2 FQGNSA. V shed 3 bases, J shed 3 bases, and the junction held 9 bases outside the gene matches. The CDR3 totals 17 residues. CDR3: CASSFPRQGAGTDTQYF. In nucleotides, the CDR3 is TGTGCCAGCAGCTTCCCTCGACAGGGGGCTGGGACAGATACGCAGTATTTT.

This clonotype is a singleton in its sample. This chain joins TRBV10-3 and TRBJ1-2; no clear D gene. V lost 7 bases and J lost 3, with 12 bases in between. Germline CDR1 reads ENHRY; CDR2 reads SYGVKD. There are 13 residues in the CDR3. CDR3 DNA: TGTGCCATCAATAGCATTAAGGACTATGGCTACACCTTC. Translation: CAINSIKDYGYTF.

This clonotype was picked up a small number of times. The chain has TRBV7-9 and TRBJ2-2; tentative D call: TRBD1 (5 bases). Trimming removed 5 bases from V and 3 bases from J, with 10 bases in between. This CDR3 region has 14 residues. The germline V gene encodes CDR1 SEHNR and CDR2 FQNEAQ (reference sequence). This chain's CDR3 is CASSQTVYTGELFF. The DNA of the CDR3 is TGTGCCAGCAGCCAGACAGTGTACACCGGGGAGCTGTTTTTT. Looking up the rest from reference TRBV7-9 and TRBJ2-2 gives the full variable domain: DTGVSQNPRHKITKRGQNVTFRCDPISEHNRLYWYRQTLGQGPEFLTYFQNEAQLEKSRLLSDRFSAERPKGSFSTLEIQRTEQGDSAMYLCASSQTVYTGELFFGEGSRLTVL.

V is TRBV6-6 and J is TRBJ2-7, with TRBD2 identical over 8 bases. Germline trimming cut 5 bases from V and 1 base from J; bases unmatched to any gene: 4. CDR3 length: 14 residues. Germline V gene lookup returns CDR1 MNHNY and CDR2 SVGAGI (reference sequence). The CDR3 sequence is CASSVLAESYEQYF. The CDR3 DNA reads as TGTGCCAGCAGTGTACTAGCGGAATCCTACGAGCAGTACTTC.

This clonotype came up once. This chain connects TRBV7-9 to TRBJ2-7; D gene ambiguous. Germline-derived CDR1 and CDR2 are SEHNR and FQNEAQ (reference sequence). This CDR3 has 13 residues. CDR3 coding DNA: TGTGCCAGCAGCCCAGCAGGCTCCTACGAGCGGTACGTC. It specifies CASSPAGSYERYV.

This CDR3 is CSVSGDYNEQFF. CDR3 DNA: TGCAGCGTTTCAGGGGATTACAATGAGCAGTTCTTC. This chain joins TRBV29-1 and TRBJ2-1, with D tentatively TRBD1 (6 bases). Germline V lookup: CDR1 SQVTM, CDR2 ANQGSEA. The germline V and J ends were trimmed by 5 bases and 4 bases, with 9 bases remaining between them. This CDR3 is 12 amino acids long.

J is TRBJ2-2 and V is TRBV7-2; D possibly corresponds to TRBD2 (5 bases). The CDR3 has 15 amino acids. Germline lookup yields CDR1 SGHTA and CDR2 FQGNSA. Trimming stripped 7 bases from V and 6 bases from J, with 18 bases between. The CDR3 loop reads CASTPAGGASGELFF. The CDR3 DNA follows: TGTGCCAGCACCCCCGCAGGAGGCGCGTCCGGGGAGCTGTTTTTT.

This clonotype showed up many times. J is TRBJ2-7 and V is TRBV12-3 or TRBV12-4; D not resolved. V dropped 3 bases and J dropped 4 bases, with 4 bases sitting between them. The CDR3 length is 11 residues. CDR3 in amino acids: CASSFDYEQYF. The CDR3 nucleotides read TGTGCCAGCAGTTTCGATTACGAGCAGTACTTC.

The chain links TRBV7-2 to TRBJ2-5, with TRBD1 matching 8 bases. This CDR3 region has 14 residues. Germline loops: CDR1 SGHTA, CDR2 FQGNSA. Trimming took 5 bases from V and 7 from J; bases not matched to a gene: 9. CDR3: CASSPSDRVGTQYF. DNA for the CDR3: TGTGCCAGCAGCCCCTCGGACAGGGTAGGGACCCAGTACTTC.

As concerns this clonotype: The final CDR3 position lacks the conserved phenylalanine or tryptophan, pointing to a likely read error. The V call is TRBV19, the J call TRBJ1-6; the D gene is possibly TRBD1 (5 bases). CDR3 length equals 14 residues. Germline V gene lookup returns CDR1 LNHDA and CDR2 SQIVND (reference sequence). V gave up 6 bases and J gave up 7 bases, with 13 bases separating them. The CDR3: CASSADTTNSPLHL. DNA of the CDR3: TGTGCCAGTAGCGCGGACACCACGAATTCACCCCTCCACTTG.

The sample holds a few counts of this clonotype. V and J are TRBV29-1 and TRBJ2-1; TRBD1 matches at 9 bases. In germline, CDR1 is SQVTM, CDR2 ANQGSEA. J lost 2 bases, V lost 5 bases, and 7 bases had no gene match. This CDR3 is 15 amino acids long. The CDR3 spells CSVIQGAYPYNEQFF. CDR3 nucleotides: TGCAGCGTTATACAGGGGGCTTACCCCTACAATGAGCAGTTCTTC.